This entry concerns a single T cell receptor beta chain. V shed 5 bases, J shed 0 bases, and the junction held 6 bases outside the gene matches. Germline V lookup: CDR1 SGHNT, CDR2 YENEEA. This CDR3 spans 16 amino acids. The entry originates in a study of technical replicates of blood from several donors. Using immunoSEQ multiplex PCR, the repertoire was profiled, and TCRdb retains in-frame clones only, with some absent. The top ten hold more than 0.35% of the sample, which has 75,000 to 85,000 clones, approximately 94% seen once. The TCR was taken from a human donor in good health. The genes are TRBV11-3 and TRBJ2-5; 10 nucleotides match TRBD2. What was sequenced was T cells isolated from PBMCs. CDR3 coding DNA: TGTGCCAGCAGCCCGACCGGACTAGCGGACCAAGAGACCCAGTACTTC. It specifies CASSPTGLADQETQYF.